This T cell receptor (beta chain) was captured in a study of CD8+ T cells in alopecia areata. Study overall: Tofacitinib was taken orally by treated patients, and the dose was 5 to 10 mg twice daily.

Investigators isolated RNA and reverse transcribed it into cDNA to act as the sequencing template. Produced via immunoSEQ multiplex PCR; TCRdb's table is partial and in-frame only. Among hundreds of thousands of clones, approximately 72% were seen once, and the ten largest hold 0.95% to 1.5%. This clone was counted between two and nine times. The antigen remains unidentified. Findings and caveats of the study: An increase in clonality over normal scalp was evident in lesional scalp, especially alopecia totalis/universalis. Possibly as an HLA-related effect, TCR sharing across patients appeared less clear than in mice.

Treatment: oral pan-JAK inhibitor, 5-10 mg twice daily. Between the trimmed V and J ends, which lost 5 bases and 0 bases, there was a span of 5 bases. CDR3 size: 13 residues. Germline lookup yields CDR1 SGHAT and CDR2 FQNNGV. This clonotype originated in a human donor with alopecia areata. Material: CD4+ T cells sorted from blood, obtained around week 44, from a patient treated with tofacitinib. The V call is TRBV11-2, the J call TRBJ2-1; tentative D call: TRBD1 (5 bases). Written as DNA, the CDR3 is TGTGCCAGCAGCGGGGCCTCCTACAATGAGCAGTTCTTC. Its translation: CASSGASYNEQFF.